The T cell receptor beta chain under discussion was sequenced for a study of T cell clonality in common variable immunodeficiency. CDR3 size: 15 residues. Germline V CDR1 and CDR2: SNHLY, FYNNEI. J gave up 4 bases and V 7 bases, and 7 bases lay outside the gene matches. About this clone: Sequencing ends 3 residues short of the CDR3 end; the germline J gene provides the rest.

This table comes from immunoSEQ multiplex PCR, and its TCRdb copy is limited to in-frame clones, with some not included. The sample presents about 28,000 clones, none singletons. V gene TRBV2 combines with J gene TRBJ2-2, with 9 bases lining up with TRBD2. Sequencing was performed on peripheral blood mononuclear cells. This TCR was recovered from a person between 18 and 70 years old in good health. CDR3 sequence: CASIKAGGLTGELFF. CDR3 bases read: TGTGCCAGCATCAAAGCGGGGGGACTCACCGGGGAG.